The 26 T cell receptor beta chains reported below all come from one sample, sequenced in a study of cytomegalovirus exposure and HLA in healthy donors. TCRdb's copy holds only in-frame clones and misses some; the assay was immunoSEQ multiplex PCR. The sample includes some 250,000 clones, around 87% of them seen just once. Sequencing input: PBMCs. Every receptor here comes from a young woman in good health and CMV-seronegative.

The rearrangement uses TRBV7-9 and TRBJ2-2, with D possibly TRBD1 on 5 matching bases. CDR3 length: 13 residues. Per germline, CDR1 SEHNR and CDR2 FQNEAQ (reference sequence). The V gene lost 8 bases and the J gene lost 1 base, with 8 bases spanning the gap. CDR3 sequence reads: CASGARNTGELFF. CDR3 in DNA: TGTGCCAGCGGGGCAAGGAACACCGGGGAGCTGTTTTTT.

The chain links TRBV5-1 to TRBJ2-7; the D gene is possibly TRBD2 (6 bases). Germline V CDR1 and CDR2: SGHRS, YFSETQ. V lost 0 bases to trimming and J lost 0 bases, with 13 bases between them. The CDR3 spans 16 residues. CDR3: CASSLAAVAASYEQYF. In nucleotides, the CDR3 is TGCGCCAGCAGCTTGGCCGCGGTAGCGGCCTCCTACGAGCAGTACTTC.

The CDR3 sequence is CASSLFFRLRQGASYEQYF. CDR3 sequence (DNA): TGCGCCAGCAGCTTGTTTTTTAGGCTTCGGCAGGGGGCTTCCTACGAGCAGTACTTC. The chain has TRBV5-1 and TRBJ2-7; 8 bases align to TRBD1. The CDR3 contains 19 residues. The V and J ends lost 1 base and 1 base, in that order; junction bases with no gene match: 16. CDR1 and CDR2 (germline): SGHRS, YFSETQ.

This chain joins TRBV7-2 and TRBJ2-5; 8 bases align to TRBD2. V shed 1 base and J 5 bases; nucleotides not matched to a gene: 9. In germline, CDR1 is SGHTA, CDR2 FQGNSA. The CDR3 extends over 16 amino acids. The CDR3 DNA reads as TGTGCCAGCAGCTTAGGTCGGGGGGGAAGCAGGGAGACCCAGTACTTC. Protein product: CASSLGRGGSRETQYF.

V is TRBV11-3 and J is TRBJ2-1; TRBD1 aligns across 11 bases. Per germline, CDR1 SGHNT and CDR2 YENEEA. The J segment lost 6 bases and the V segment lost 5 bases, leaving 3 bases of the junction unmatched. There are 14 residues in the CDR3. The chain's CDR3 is CASSPGTGGNEQFF. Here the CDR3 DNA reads TGTGCCAGCAGCCCAGGGACAGGGGGCAATGAGCAGTTCTTC. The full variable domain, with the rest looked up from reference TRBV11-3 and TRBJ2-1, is EAGVVQSPRYKIIEKKQPVAFWCNPISGHNTLYWYLQNLGQGPELLIRYENEEAVDDSQLPKDRFSAERLKGVDSTLKIQPAELGDSAVYLCASSPGTGGNEQFFGPGTRLTVL.

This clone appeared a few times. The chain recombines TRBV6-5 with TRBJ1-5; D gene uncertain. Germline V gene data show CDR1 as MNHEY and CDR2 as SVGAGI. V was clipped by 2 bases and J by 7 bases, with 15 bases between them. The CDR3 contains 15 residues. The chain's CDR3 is CASSYTGIAGQPQHF. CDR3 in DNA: TGTGCCAGCAGTTACACGGGGATAGCGGGGCAGCCCCAGCATTTT.

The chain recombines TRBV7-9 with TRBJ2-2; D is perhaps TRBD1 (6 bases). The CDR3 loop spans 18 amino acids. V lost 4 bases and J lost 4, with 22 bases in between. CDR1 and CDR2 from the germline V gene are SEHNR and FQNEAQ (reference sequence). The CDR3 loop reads CASSSPGHPKGGTGELFF. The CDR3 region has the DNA TGTGCCAGCAGCTCACCGGGACACCCCAAAGGGGGCACCGGGGAGCTGTTTTTT.

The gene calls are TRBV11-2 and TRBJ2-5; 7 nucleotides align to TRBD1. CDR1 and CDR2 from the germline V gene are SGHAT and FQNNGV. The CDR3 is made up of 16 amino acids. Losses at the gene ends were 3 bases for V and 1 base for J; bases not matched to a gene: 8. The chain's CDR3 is CASSFGRNRGQETQYF. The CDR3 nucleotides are TGTGCCAGCAGCTTTGGGCGGAACAGGGGCCAAGAGACCCAGTACTTC.

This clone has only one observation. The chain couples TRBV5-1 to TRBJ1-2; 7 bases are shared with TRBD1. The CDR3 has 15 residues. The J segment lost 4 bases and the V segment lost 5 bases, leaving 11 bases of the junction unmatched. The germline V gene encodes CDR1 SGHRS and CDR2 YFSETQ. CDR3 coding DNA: TGCGCCAGCAGACAAGCCTACAGGGGCCTCTATGGCTACACCTTC. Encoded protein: CASRQAYRGLYGYTF.

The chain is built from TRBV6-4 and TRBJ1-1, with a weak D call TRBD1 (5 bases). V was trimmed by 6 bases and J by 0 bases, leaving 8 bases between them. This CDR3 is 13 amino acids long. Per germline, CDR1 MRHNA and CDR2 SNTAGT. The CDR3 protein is CASRQAMNTEAFF. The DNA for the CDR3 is TGTGCCAGCAGACAGGCCATGAACACTGAAGCTTTCTTT.

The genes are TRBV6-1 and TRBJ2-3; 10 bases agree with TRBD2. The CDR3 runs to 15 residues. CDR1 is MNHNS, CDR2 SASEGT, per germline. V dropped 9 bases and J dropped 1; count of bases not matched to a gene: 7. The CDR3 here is CASIQAGGRTDTQYF. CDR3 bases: TGTGCCAGTATACAAGCGGGGGGGCGCACAGATACGCAGTATTTT.

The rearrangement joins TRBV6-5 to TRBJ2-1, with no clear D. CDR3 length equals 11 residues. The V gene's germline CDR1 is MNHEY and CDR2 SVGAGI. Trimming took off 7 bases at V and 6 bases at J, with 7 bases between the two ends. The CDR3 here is CASTDFNEQFF. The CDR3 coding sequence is TGTGCCAGCACAGACTTCAATGAGCAGTTCTTC.

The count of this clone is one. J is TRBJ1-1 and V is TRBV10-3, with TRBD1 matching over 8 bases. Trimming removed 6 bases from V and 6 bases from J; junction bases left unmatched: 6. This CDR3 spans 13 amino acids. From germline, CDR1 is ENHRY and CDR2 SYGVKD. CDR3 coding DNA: TGTGCCATCAGCGACAGGGGTCGACCTGAAGCTTTCTTT. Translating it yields CAISDRGRPEAFF.

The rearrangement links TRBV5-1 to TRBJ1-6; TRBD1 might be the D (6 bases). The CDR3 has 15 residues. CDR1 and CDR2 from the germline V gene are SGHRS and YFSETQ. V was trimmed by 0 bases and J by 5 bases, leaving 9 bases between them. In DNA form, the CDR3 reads TGCGCCAGCAGCTTGGAGGGACAAAATAATTCACCCCTCCACTTT. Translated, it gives CASSLEGQNNSPLHF.

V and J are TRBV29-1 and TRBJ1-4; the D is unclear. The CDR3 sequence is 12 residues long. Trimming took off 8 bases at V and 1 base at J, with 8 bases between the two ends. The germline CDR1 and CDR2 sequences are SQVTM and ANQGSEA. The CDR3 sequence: CSFGETNEKLFF. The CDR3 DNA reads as TGCAGCTTCGGGGAAACTAATGAAAAACTGTTTTTT.

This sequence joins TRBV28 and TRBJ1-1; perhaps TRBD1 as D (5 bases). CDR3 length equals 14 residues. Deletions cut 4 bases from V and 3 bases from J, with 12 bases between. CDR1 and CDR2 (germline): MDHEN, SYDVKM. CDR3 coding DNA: TGTGCCAGCAGTTCGGGAGGGGACGACACTGAAGCTTTCTTT. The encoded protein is CASSSGGDDTEAFF.

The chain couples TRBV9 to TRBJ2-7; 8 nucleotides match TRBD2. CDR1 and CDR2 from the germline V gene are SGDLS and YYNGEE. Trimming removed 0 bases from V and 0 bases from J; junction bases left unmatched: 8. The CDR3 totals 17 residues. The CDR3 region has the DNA TGTGCCAGCAGCGTAGGCCCCTGGGCGGGGGGCTCCTACGAGCAGTACTTC. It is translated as CASSVGPWAGGSYEQYF.

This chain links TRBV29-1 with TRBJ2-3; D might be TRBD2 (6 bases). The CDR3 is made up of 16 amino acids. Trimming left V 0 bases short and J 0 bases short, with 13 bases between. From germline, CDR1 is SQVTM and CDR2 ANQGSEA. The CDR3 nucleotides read TGCAGCGTTGAAGATCTCACTAGCAGTAGCACAGATACGCAGTATTTT. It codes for CSVEDLTSSSTDTQYF.

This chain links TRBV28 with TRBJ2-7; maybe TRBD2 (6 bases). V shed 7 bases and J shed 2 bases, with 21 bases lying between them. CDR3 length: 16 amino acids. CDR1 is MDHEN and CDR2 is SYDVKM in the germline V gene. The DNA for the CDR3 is TGTGCCAGCACCGACCCGCGAGAGCGGGCGACCTACGAGCAGTACTTC. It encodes CASTDPRERATYEQYF.

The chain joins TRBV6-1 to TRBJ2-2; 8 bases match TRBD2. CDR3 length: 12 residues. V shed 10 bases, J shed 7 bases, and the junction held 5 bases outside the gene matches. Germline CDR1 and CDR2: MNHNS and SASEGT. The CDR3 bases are TGTGCCACGCGGGGGGCCGGCGGGGAGCTGTTTTTT. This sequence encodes CATRGAGGELFF.

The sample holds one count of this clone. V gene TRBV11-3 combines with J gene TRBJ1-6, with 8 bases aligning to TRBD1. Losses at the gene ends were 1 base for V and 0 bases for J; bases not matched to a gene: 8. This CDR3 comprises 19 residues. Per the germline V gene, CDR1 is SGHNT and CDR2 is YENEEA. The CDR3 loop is CASSLVHRGSSSYNSPLHF. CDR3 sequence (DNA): TGTGCCAGCAGCTTAGTTCACAGGGGGTCAAGCTCCTATAATTCACCCCTCCACTTT.

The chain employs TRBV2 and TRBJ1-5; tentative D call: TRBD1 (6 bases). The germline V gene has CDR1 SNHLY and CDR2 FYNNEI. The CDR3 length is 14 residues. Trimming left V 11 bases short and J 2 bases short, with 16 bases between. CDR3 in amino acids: CACQNRVGNQPQHF. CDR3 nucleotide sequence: TGTGCCTGTCAGAACAGGGTGGGCAATCAGCCCCAGCATTTT.

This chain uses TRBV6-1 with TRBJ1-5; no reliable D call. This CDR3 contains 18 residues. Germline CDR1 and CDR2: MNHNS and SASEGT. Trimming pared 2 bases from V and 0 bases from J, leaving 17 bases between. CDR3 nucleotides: TGTGCCAGCAGTGAATCTCCCCTAGTGTGGTTTAGCAATCAGCCCCAGCATTTT. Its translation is CASSESPLVWFSNQPQHF.

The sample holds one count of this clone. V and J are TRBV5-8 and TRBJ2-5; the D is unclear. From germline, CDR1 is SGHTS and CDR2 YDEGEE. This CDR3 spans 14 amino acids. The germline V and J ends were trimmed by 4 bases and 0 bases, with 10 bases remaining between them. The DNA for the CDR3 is TGTGCCAGCAGCCCTTGGCGGTACCAAGAGACCCAGTACTTC. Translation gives CASSPWRYQETQYF.

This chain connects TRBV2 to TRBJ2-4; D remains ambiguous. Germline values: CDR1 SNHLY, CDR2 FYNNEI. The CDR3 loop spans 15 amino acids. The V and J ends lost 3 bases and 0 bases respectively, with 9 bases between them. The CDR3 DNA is TGTGCCAGCAGTGAGAGCTTGGTAGCCAAAAACATTCAGTACTTC. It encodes CASSESLVAKNIQYF.

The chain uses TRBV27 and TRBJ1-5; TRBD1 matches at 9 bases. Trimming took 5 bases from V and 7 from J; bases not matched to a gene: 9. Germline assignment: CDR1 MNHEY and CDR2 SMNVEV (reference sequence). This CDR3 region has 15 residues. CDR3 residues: CASSPGTGRQQPQHF. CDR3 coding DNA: TGTGCCAGCAGTCCAGGGACAGGGCGACAACAGCCCCAGCATTTT.